The 22 T cell receptor beta chains given below trace back to one sample, sequenced in a study of cytomegalovirus exposure and HLA in healthy donors (dated by TCRdb to the late 2010s). Libraries were built with the immunoSEQ multiplex PCR assay. The multiplex PCR relied on a mix of 60 forward primers for TCR Vbeta segments and 13 reverse primers for TCR Jbeta segments. TCRdb provides this immuneACCESS table in a form limited to in-frame rearrangements. Some clones are lacking; in checked studies, under half of them reflect an unresolved V gene, and why the rest are absent is not known. This sample gives approximately 170,000 clones in total; 74% of them show up just once. 3.1% of the sample rests with the top ten. Material for sequencing was PBMCs. All receptors derive from a woman aged 25 to 45 in good health and CMV-seropositive.

This clone turned up a few times. The CDR3 DNA sequence: TGTGCCAGCAGCTCCTTGGCCTCAATGAACACTGAAGCTTTCTTT. It yields the protein CASSSLASMNTEAFF. This chain links TRBV5-4 with TRBJ1-1; D is unresolved. Germline V gene lookup returns CDR1 SGHNT and CDR2 YYREEE (reference sequence). The CDR3 contains 15 residues. V lost 3 bases, J lost 0 bases, and 12 bases lay in between.

V and J are TRBV5-4 and TRBJ2-5; TRBD2 matches at 10 bases. The CDR3 totals 15 residues. CDR1 and CDR2 (germline): SGHNT, YYREEE (reference sequence). The V segment lost 7 bases and the J segment 2 bases; nucleotides outside the gene matches: 8. Here the CDR3 reads CASQDGTSVQETQYF. The DNA for the CDR3 is TGTGCCAGCCAAGACGGGACTAGCGTACAAGAGACCCAGTACTTC.

V and J are TRBV18 and TRBJ2-5; 7 bases map to TRBD1. The J call may be incorrect, as the DNA end agrees better with TRBJ2-7. CDR1 is KGHSH, CDR2 LQKENI, per germline. CDR3 length: 14 amino acids. CDR3 bases: TGTGCCAGCTCACCACCGACAGGGACCTACGAGCAGTACTTC. This translates into CASSPPTGTYEQYF.

The J gene is TRBJ1-1, the V gene TRBV28; 8 bases are a match to TRBD1. The CDR3 has 14 amino acids. Germline V gene lookup returns CDR1 MDHEN and CDR2 SYDVKM. J was trimmed by 5 bases and V by 3 bases; bases with no gene match: 5. CDR3 nucleotide sequence: TGTGCCAGCAGTTTCCAGGGGGCTGGTACTGAAGCTTTCTTT. Residues: CASSFQGAGTEAFF.

The chain has TRBV7-9 and TRBJ1-4, with 7 bases lining up with TRBD1. This CDR3 is built from 16 residues. Germline trimming cut 5 bases from V and 0 bases from J; bases unmatched to any gene: 6. Per the germline V gene, CDR1 is SEHNR and CDR2 is FQNEAQ (reference sequence). CDR3 sequence: CASSPMQGATNEKLFF. CDR3 in DNA: TGTGCCAGCAGCCCAATGCAGGGGGCAACTAATGAAAAACTGTTTTTT. Together with reference TRBV7-9 and TRBJ1-4, the CDR3 gives the full variable domain: DTGVSQNPRHKITKRGQNVTFRCDPISEHNRLYWYRQTLGQGPEFLTYFQNEAQLEKSRLLSDRFSAERPKGSFSTLEIQRTEQGDSAMYLCASSPMQGATNEKLFFGSGTQLSVL.

Here the CDR3 DNA reads TGTGCCAGCAGTTTCGGACTAGCGGGAATCAATGAGCAGTTCTTC. Protein product: CASSFGLAGINEQFF. The J gene is TRBJ2-1, the V gene TRBV5-4; TRBD2 matches at 12 bases. Germline assignment: CDR1 SGHNT and CDR2 YYREEE (reference sequence). This CDR3 spans 15 amino acids. V trimming: 5 bases; J trimming: 6 bases; junction bases outside the gene matches: 6.

The V call is TRBV6-4, the J call TRBJ2-6, with D unresolved. CDR1 and CDR2 (germline): MRHNA, SNTAGT. V dropped 3 bases and J dropped 1 base, with 10 bases sitting between them. The CDR3 totals 16 residues. The CDR3 spells CASSEGSGSGANVLTF. CDR3 nucleotide sequence: TGTGCCAGCAGTGAGGGTTCCGGGTCTGGGGCCAACGTCCTGACTTTC.

CDR3 sequence (DNA): TGCGCCAGCAGCTTGGAGCCCCGCCAAAACACAGATACGCAGTATTTT. Translating gives CASSLEPRQNTDTQYF. The V gene is TRBV5-1, the J gene TRBJ2-3, with D unclear. Germline CDR1 reads SGHRS; CDR2 reads YFSETQ. The V gene lost 0 bases and the J gene lost 2 bases, with 13 bases spanning the gap. This CDR3 is built from 16 residues.

The genes are TRBV6-1 and TRBJ1-1; TRBD1 aligns across 7 bases. The CDR3 has 16 amino acids. With V trimmed by 0 bases and J by 0 bases, 4 bases remained unmatched. Germline V CDR1 and CDR2: MNHNS, SASEGT. The CDR3 nucleotides are TGTGCCAGCAGTGAAGCGGGACAGACCTTGAACACTGAAGCTTTCTTT. Protein sequence: CASSEAGQTLNTEAFF.

V usage is TRBV6-1 and J usage is TRBJ1-5, with 9 nucleotides matching TRBD1. V lost 8 bases, J lost 7 bases, and 12 bases stayed unmatched. CDR1 and CDR2 (germline): MNHNS, SASEGT. The CDR3 sequence is 15 residues long. The CDR3 bases are TGTGCCAGCGGGATACGGGACAGGGTAGACCAGCCCCAGCATTTT. Amino acid sequence: CASGIRDRVDQPQHF.

This chain uses TRBV6-5 with TRBJ2-2, with 7 bases matching TRBD1. After removal of 6 bases from V and 4 bases from J, the junction contained 8 bases not matched to a gene. This CDR3 spans 15 amino acids. Looked up from germline, CDR1 is MNHEY and CDR2 is SVGAGI. CDR3 coding DNA: TGTGCCAGCAGCGATGGGACAGAGCCCACCGGGGAGCTGTTTTTT. This codes for CASSDGTEPTGELFF.

The chain uses TRBV28 and TRBJ2-3; tentatively, D is TRBD2 (7 bases). The V gene's germline CDR1 is MDHEN and CDR2 SYDVKM. Trimming left V 6 bases short and J 4 bases short, with 17 bases between. The CDR3 is made up of 15 amino acids. CDR3 bases: TGTGCCAGCAGCATAGGGGGGGAGGGCGCAGATACGCAGTATTTT. It codes for CASSIGGEGADTQYF.

This chain uses TRBV6-1 with TRBJ2-7, with 8 bases that match TRBD2. The CDR3 consists of 15 residues. With V trimmed by 4 bases and J by 3 bases, 8 bases remained unmatched. Germline V lookup: CDR1 MNHNS, CDR2 SASEGT. The CDR3 reads CASSGGTRILYEQYF. The CDR3, as DNA: TGTGCCAGCAGTGGGGGGACTAGGATACTCTACGAGCAGTACTTC.

This chain connects TRBV7-6 to TRBJ2-1, with 8 bases lining up with TRBD1. The CDR3 consists of 14 residues. The V gene end was trimmed by 5 bases and the J gene end by 8 bases; junction bases not matched to a gene: 8. Germline loops: CDR1 SGHVS, CDR2 FNYEAQ. CDR3 sequence: CASSRQGARDEQFF. The CDR3 region has the DNA TGTGCCAGCAGCCGTCAGGGGGCGAGGGATGAGCAGTTCTTC.

This chain uses TRBV19 with TRBJ1-1; 7 nucleotides align to TRBD1. CDR3 length: 14 residues. From germline, CDR1 is LNHDA and CDR2 SQIVND (reference sequence). After removal of 8 bases from V and 2 bases from J, the junction contained 8 bases not matched to a gene. The CDR3 region is CASDKGQPNTEAFF. In DNA form, the CDR3 reads TGTGCCAGTGACAAGGGACAGCCAAACACTGAAGCTTTCTTT. Variable domain in full (rest from reference TRBV19 and TRBJ1-1): DGGITQSPKYLFRKEGQNVTLSCEQNLNHDAMYWYRQDPGQGLRLIYYSQIVNDFQKGDIAEGYSVSREKKESFPLTVTSAQKNPTAFYLCASDKGQPNTEAFFGQGTRLTVV.

This sequence joins TRBV6-1 and TRBJ1-2; D gene unclear. V was clipped by 1 base and J by 4 bases, with 7 bases between them. In germline, CDR1 is MNHNS, CDR2 SASEGT. The CDR3 is 13 residues long. The chain's CDR3 is CASSEVPGYGYTF. In DNA, the CDR3 is TGTGCCAGCAGTGAAGTTCCCGGCTATGGCTACACCTTC.

J is TRBJ2-7 and V is TRBV5-6; a possible D gene is TRBD1 (6 bases). The V end was cut by 3 bases, the J end by 2 bases, with 21 bases between. Germline V gene sequence: CDR1 SGHDT, CDR2 YYEEEE. The CDR3 spans 17 residues. Here the CDR3 reads CASSSRTVPGRTYEQYF. The CDR3 nucleotides are TGTGCCAGCAGCTCCCGGACAGTGCCCGGGCGTACCTACGAGCAGTACTTC.

The genes are TRBV13 and TRBJ2-1, with 9 bases aligning to TRBD2. The germline V gene encodes CDR1 PRHDT and CDR2 FYEKMQ (reference sequence). With 2 bases clipped from V and 7 bases from J, the junction kept 6 bases outside the gene matches. The CDR3 runs 15 residues. The CDR3 loop is CASSLWGGGGNEQFF. The CDR3 DNA is TGTGCCAGCAGCTTATGGGGCGGGGGGGGGAATGAGCAGTTCTTC.

The chain recombines TRBV21-1 with TRBJ2-7; TRBD2 reflects the table's D call only, with no check against the DNA. TRBV21-1 is reported as a pseudogene. The CDR3 has 18 residues. The CDR3 region is CASSTRTSGRGPPYEQYF. The DNA of the CDR3 is TGTGCCAGCAGCACCCGGACTAGCGGGAGAGGACCCCCCTACGAGCAGTACTTC.

V gene TRBV5-1 combines with J gene TRBJ2-3, with 10 bases lining up with TRBD2. CDR3 length: 17 residues. The V gene end was trimmed by 0 bases and the J gene end by 0 bases; junction bases not matched to a gene: 4. Per germline, CDR1 SGHRS and CDR2 YFSETQ. CDR3 sequence reads: CASSLGTSGSSTDTQYF. The CDR3 DNA is TGCGCCAGCAGCTTGGGGACTAGCGGATCTAGCACAGATACGCAGTATTTT.

The chain has TRBV4-1 and TRBJ2-6; D remains ambiguous. Germline CDR1 is MGHRA and CDR2 is YSYEKL. With 4 bases removed from V and 0 bases from J, the gap between germline ends came to 4 bases. The length of the CDR3 is 14 residues. The CDR3 spells CASSRLSGANVLTF. The CDR3 DNA sequence: TGCGCCAGCAGCCGGCTCTCTGGGGCCAACGTCCTGACTTTC.

The chain is built from TRBV19 and TRBJ2-2, with 13 nucleotides matching TRBD2. The CDR3 is 14 amino acids. V gave up 9 bases and J gave up 6 bases; unmatched junction bases: 4. The germline CDR1 and CDR2 sequences are LNHDA and SQIVND (reference sequence). CDR3: CASNGLAGAGELFF. CDR3 coding DNA: TGTGCCAGCAACGGACTAGCGGGAGCCGGGGAGCTGTTTTTT.